Following are 23 T cell receptor beta chains from one sample sequenced in a study of blood T cell repertoires in COVID-19. TCRdb's table, derived via immunoSEQ multiplex PCR, lists solely in-frame clones and lacks some. The sample contains 40,000 to 60,000 clones, over 80% of which appear only once. Sequencing was carried out using peripheral blood. These receptors all come from a man aged 50 or older with acute or convalescent COVID-19.

This clone showed up just a few times. The J gene is TRBJ2-1, the V gene TRBV5-4; 8 positions agree with TRBD2. Per the germline V gene, CDR1 is SGHNT and CDR2 is YYREEE (reference sequence). CDR3 length: 15 amino acids. V was clipped by 5 bases and J by 1 base; unmatched bases: 5. The CDR3 protein is CASSTSGGSYNEQFF. In nucleotides, the CDR3 is TGTGCCAGCAGTACCAGCGGGGGTTCCTACAATGAGCAGTTCTTC.

The chain recombines TRBV5-1 with TRBJ2-1; 8 nucleotides agree with TRBD2. V gave up 0 bases and J gave up 10 bases; unmatched junction bases: 6. Germline V gene data show CDR1 as SGHRS and CDR2 as YFSETQ. This CDR3 is 14 amino acids long. CDR3 nucleotides: TGCGCCAGCAGCTTGGACGGGGGGGCCAGGGAGCAGTTCTTC. As protein: CASSLDGGAREQFF.

The CDR3 region has the DNA TGCGCCAGCAGCCCTAGGGTAGGGGACTATAATTCACCCCTCCACTTT. It specifies CASSPRVGDYNSPLHF. This chain uses TRBV4-3 with TRBJ1-6; D possibly corresponds to TRBD1 (5 bases). V lost 4 bases, J lost 3 bases, and 13 bases lay in between. Germline values: CDR1 LGHNA, CDR2 YSLEER. The CDR3 has 16 residues.

A single count supports this clone. The gene calls are TRBV28 and TRBJ2-7; D not certain. Per the germline V gene, CDR1 is MDHEN and CDR2 is SYDVKM. V was shortened by 9 bases and J by 3 bases, with 18 bases between the two germline ends. The CDR3 length is 14 residues. The CDR3 here is CASESLGSNYEQYF. The CDR3 region has the DNA TGTGCCAGTGAGTCCCTAGGCTCAAACTACGAGCAGTACTTC.

V is TRBV28 and J is TRBJ2-7, with D maybe TRBD2 (6 bases). Germline V lookup: CDR1 MDHEN, CDR2 SYDVKM. The CDR3 loop spans 14 amino acids. Deletions cut 6 bases from V and 6 bases from J, with 18 bases between. CDR3 loop: CASRGGSNKGEQYF. The CDR3, as DNA: TGTGCCAGCAGGGGGGGTTCAAATAAAGGCGAGCAGTACTTC.

This clone was detected only a few times. The chain carries TRBV4-3 and TRBJ1-1; 7 nucleotides align to TRBD1. Unmatched junction bases numbered 1, after V lost 3 bases and J lost 3 bases. The CDR3 length is 13 residues. Germline lookup yields CDR1 LGHNA and CDR2 YSLEER. CDR3 bases: TGCGCCAGCAGCCACCAGGGGGACACTGAAGCTTTCTTT. Protein sequence: CASSHQGDTEAFF.

The V gene is TRBV11-2, the J gene TRBJ1-6; tentative D call: TRBD1 (6 bases). This CDR3 comprises 15 residues. V was shortened by 4 bases and J by 10 bases, with 17 bases between the two germline ends. The germline V gene has CDR1 SGHAT and CDR2 FQNNGV. CDR3 region: CASSWGNQGHSPLHF. CDR3 sequence (DNA): TGTGCCAGCAGCTGGGGGAATCAGGGGCACTCACCCCTCCACTTT.

The chain recombines TRBV4-3 with TRBJ2-2, with 7 nucleotides matching TRBD2. Germline V gene data show CDR1 as LGHNA and CDR2 as YSLEER. Unmatched junction bases numbered 3, after V lost 4 bases and J lost 1 base. This CDR3 has 15 amino acids. For the CDR3, the DNA is TGCGCCAGCAGCCGGGACTACGAGAACACCGGGGAGCTGTTTTTT. It codes for CASSRDYENTGELFF.

This clone occurred a few times. V and J are TRBV2 and TRBJ1-2; TRBD1 agrees at 9 bases. After removal of 10 bases from V and 4 bases from J, the junction contained 19 bases not matched to a gene. CDR1 and CDR2 (germline): SNHLY, FYNNEI. The CDR3 sequence is 17 residues long. CDR3 in amino acids: CATHFYPGQGAGYGYTF. The DNA of the CDR3 is TGTGCCACCCACTTCTATCCGGGACAGGGTGCTGGCTATGGCTACACCTTC. Supplemented by reference TRBV2 and TRBJ1-2, the full variable domain reads EPEVTQTPSHQVTQMGQEVILRCVPISNHLYFYWYRQILGQKVEFLVSFYNNEISEKSEIFDDQFSVERPDGSNFTLKIRSTKLEDSAMYFCATHFYPGQGAGYGYTFGSGTRLTVV.

The genes are TRBV11-3 and TRBJ2-3, with D maybe TRBD2 (6 bases). The CDR3 is made up of 14 amino acids. V dropped 5 bases and J dropped 5 bases, with 14 bases sitting between them. Germline V lookup: CDR1 SGHNT, CDR2 YENEEA. This CDR3 reads CASSPRDWGDTQYF. The DNA for the CDR3 is TGTGCCAGCAGCCCACGGGACTGGGGAGATACGCAGTATTTT.

The V call is TRBV19, the J call TRBJ1-4; TRBD1 matches 8 bases. The V segment lost 5 bases and the J segment 5 bases; nucleotides outside the gene matches: 4. CDR3 size: 14 residues. The germline V gene encodes CDR1 LNHDA and CDR2 SQIVND (reference sequence). The CDR3 nucleotides read TGTGCCAGTAGTGGACGGACAGGGAATGAAAAACTGTTTTTT. It specifies CASSGRTGNEKLFF.

CDR3 amino acids: CASSQGAGWAGNYGYTF. The CDR3 region has the DNA TGTGCCAGCAGCCAAGGAGCAGGTTGGGCCGGAAACTATGGCTACACCTTC. This rearrangement joins TRBV14 to TRBJ1-2, with D hard to call. Trimming took off 1 base at V and 2 bases at J, with 17 bases between the two ends. Germline lookup yields CDR1 SGHDN and CDR2 FVKESK. CDR3 length: 17 amino acids.

V gene TRBV15 combines with J gene TRBJ2-1; 12 nucleotides match TRBD2. Germline loops: CDR1 LNHNV, CDR2 YYDKDF (reference sequence). This CDR3 region has 17 residues. After removal of 4 bases from V and 4 bases from J, the junction contained 8 bases not matched to a gene. In DNA, the CDR3 is TGTGCCACCAGCACAAGTCTAGCGGGGGGGCCTTACAATGAGCAGTTCTTC. Protein: CATSTSLAGGPYNEQFF.

The chain employs TRBV28 and TRBJ1-2; D may be TRBD1 (5 bases). V dropped 2 bases and J dropped 5 bases, with 15 bases sitting between them. Per the germline V gene, CDR1 is MDHEN and CDR2 is SYDVKM. This CDR3 has 15 residues. CDR3 sequence: CASSLEARVLYGYTF. The DNA of the CDR3 is TGTGCCAGCAGTTTAGAGGCCAGGGTTTTGTATGGCTACACCTTC.

The CDR3 region has the DNA TGCGCCAGCAGTGGTGGGACAGCGGCCACCGGGGAGCTGTTTTTT. It is translated as CASSGGTAATGELFF. This chain connects TRBV10-2 to TRBJ2-2, with 7 bases aligning to TRBD1. Germline V gene sequence: CDR1 WSHSY, CDR2 SAAADI. This CDR3 region has 15 residues. Trimming cost V 4 bases and J 4 bases; bases outside gene matches: 6.

The gene calls are TRBV4-1 and TRBJ1-6; D remains unclear. The CDR3 is 18 amino acids. V shed 2 bases and J shed 5 bases, with 19 bases lying between them. Germline-derived CDR1 and CDR2 are MGHRA and YSYEKL. CDR3 sequence reads: CASSQSFGDRGNNSPLHF. CDR3 nucleotides: TGCGCCAGCAGCCAATCCTTTGGAGACCGAGGAAATAATTCACCCCTCCACTTT.

This chain joins TRBV11-2 and TRBJ1-5, with D perhaps TRBD1 (6 bases). This CDR3 contains 15 residues. The germline V gene has CDR1 SGHAT and CDR2 FQNNGV. Between the trimmed V and J ends, which lost 4 bases and 7 bases, there was a span of 17 bases. In nucleotides, the CDR3 is TGTGCCAGCAGCTACTTGACAGGAATTGGCCAGCCCCAGCATTTT. Translation gives CASSYLTGIGQPQHF.

CDR3 residues: CASSPRTSGSVYNEQFF. The CDR3 DNA reads TGTGCCAGCAGCCCGCGGACTAGCGGGAGTGTTTACAATGAGCAGTTCTTC. The gene calls are TRBV3-1 (or the pseudogene TRBV3-2) and TRBJ2-1; 13 bases match TRBD2. V lost 4 bases and J lost 4; bases outside the gene matches: 7. The CDR3 extends over 17 amino acids. Germline CDR1 LGHDT, CDR2 YNNKEL (reference sequence).

V gene TRBV6-5 combines with J gene TRBJ2-5; possible D gene TRBD2, 5 bases. The CDR3 sequence is 15 residues long. Germline assignment: CDR1 MNHEY and CDR2 SVGAGI. V was shortened by 0 bases and J by 0 bases, with 8 bases between the two germline ends. CDR3 sequence reads: CASSYSRGYQETQYF. The CDR3, as DNA: TGTGCCAGCAGTTACTCGAGAGGGTACCAAGAGACCCAGTACTTC.

The CDR3 loop is CASSPEIAGGFSSYNEQFF. CDR3 coding DNA: TGTGCCAGCAGCCCCGAAATAGCGGGGGGATTTAGCTCCTACAATGAGCAGTTCTTC. The J gene is TRBJ2-1, the V gene TRBV9; TRBD2 matches at 10 bases. The V gene's germline CDR1 is SGDLS and CDR2 YYNGEE. V was clipped by 4 bases and J by 0 bases; unmatched bases: 13. The CDR3 totals 19 residues.

The chain recombines TRBV4-1 with TRBJ1-6; maybe TRBD1 (5 bases). Per the germline V gene, CDR1 is MGHRA and CDR2 is YSYEKL. The CDR3 is 17 residues long. V was cut by 1 base and J by 2 bases, with 12 bases left in between. The CDR3 reads CASSQVGAGTYNSPLHF. DNA for the CDR3: TGCGCCAGCAGCCAAGTAGGGGCTGGGACCTATAATTCACCCCTCCACTTT.

The chain joins TRBV5-4 to TRBJ2-5; 8 bases fit TRBD1. The V segment lost 0 bases and the J segment 6 bases; nucleotides outside the gene matches: 13. CDR1 and CDR2 (germline): SGHNT, YYREEE (reference sequence). This CDR3 has 17 amino acids. The CDR3 loop is CASSLGGQGAKFKTQYF. In DNA form, the CDR3 reads TGTGCCAGCAGCTTGGGGGGGCAGGGGGCGAAATTTAAGACCCAGTACTTC. The variable domain in full, completed from reference TRBV5-4 and TRBJ2-5, reads ETGVTQSPTHLIKTRGQQVTLRCSSQSGHNTVSWYQQALGQGPQFIFQYYREEENGRGNFPPRFSGLQFPNYSSELNVNALELDDSALYLCASSLGGQGAKFKTQYFGPGTRLLVL.

This clone occurred once. This chain uses TRBV25-1 with TRBJ1-2; D is possibly TRBD1 (5 bases). The V end lost 5 bases, the J end lost 4 bases, and 11 bases lay between the germline ends. The CDR3 length is 13 residues. CDR1 is MGHDK, CDR2 SYGVNS, per germline. CDR3 region: CASSRQGGYGYTF. In DNA, the CDR3 is TGTGCCAGCAGTCGGCAGGGAGGCTATGGCTACACCTTC.